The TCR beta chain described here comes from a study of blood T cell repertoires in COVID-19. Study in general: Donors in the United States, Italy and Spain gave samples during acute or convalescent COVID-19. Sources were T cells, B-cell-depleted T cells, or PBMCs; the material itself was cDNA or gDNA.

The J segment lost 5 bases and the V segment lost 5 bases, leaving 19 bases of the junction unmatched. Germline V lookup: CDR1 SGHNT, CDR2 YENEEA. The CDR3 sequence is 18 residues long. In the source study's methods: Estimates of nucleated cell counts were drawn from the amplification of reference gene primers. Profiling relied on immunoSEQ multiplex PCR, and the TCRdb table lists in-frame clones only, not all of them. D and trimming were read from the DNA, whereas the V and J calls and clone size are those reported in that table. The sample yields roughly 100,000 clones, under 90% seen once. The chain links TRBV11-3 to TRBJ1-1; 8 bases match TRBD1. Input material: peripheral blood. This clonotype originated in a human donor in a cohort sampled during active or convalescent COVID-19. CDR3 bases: TGTGCCAGCAGCCCGTCAAGAGGACAGGGAGGCCCTGGGACTGAAGCTTTCTTT. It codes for CASSPSRGQGGPGTEAFF. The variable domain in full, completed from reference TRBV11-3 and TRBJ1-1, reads EAGVVQSPRYKIIEKKQPVAFWCNPISGHNTLYWYLQNLGQGPELLIRYENEEAVDDSQLPKDRFSAERLKGVDSTLKIQPAELGDSAVYLCASSPSRGQGGPGTEAFFGQGTRLTVV.